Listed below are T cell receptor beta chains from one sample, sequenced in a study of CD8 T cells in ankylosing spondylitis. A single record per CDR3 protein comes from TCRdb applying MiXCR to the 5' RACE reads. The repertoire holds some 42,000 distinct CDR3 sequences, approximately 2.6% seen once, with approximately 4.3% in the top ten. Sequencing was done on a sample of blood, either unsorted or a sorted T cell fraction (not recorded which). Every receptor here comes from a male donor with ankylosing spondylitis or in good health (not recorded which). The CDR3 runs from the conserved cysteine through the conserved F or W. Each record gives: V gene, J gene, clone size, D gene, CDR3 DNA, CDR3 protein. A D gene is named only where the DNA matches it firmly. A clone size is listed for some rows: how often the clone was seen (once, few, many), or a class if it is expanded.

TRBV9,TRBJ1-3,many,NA,TGTGCCAGCAGCGCCGGGACGCGATCTGGAAACACCATATATTTT,CASSAGTRSGNTIYF
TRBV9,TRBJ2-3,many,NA,TGTGCCAGCACCAGCGCAACAGATACGCAGTATTTT,CASTSATDTQYF
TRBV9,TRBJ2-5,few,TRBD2,TGTGCCAGCAGCCCAACTAGCGGGGAACGCCAAGAGACCCAGTACTTC,CASSPTSGERQETQYF
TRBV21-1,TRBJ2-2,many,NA,TGTGCCAGCAGCAACCCCGTCGCAGCGGGAGTCACCGGGGAGCTGTTTTTT,CASSNPVAAGVTGELFF
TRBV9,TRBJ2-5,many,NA,TGTGCCAGCAGCATCCAGACGGGTGAGACCCAGTACTTC,CASSIQTGETQYF
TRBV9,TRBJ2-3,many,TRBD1,TGTGCCAGCAGCGTAGCTGGACAGGGGGAAGATACGCAGTATTTT,CASSVAGQGEDTQYF
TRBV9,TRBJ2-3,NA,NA,TGTGCCAGCAGCGTAGGGACAGCCTCTAGCACAGATACGCAGTATTTT,CASSVGTASSTDTQYF
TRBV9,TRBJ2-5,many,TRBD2,TGTGCCAGCAGCGCCTCTAGCGGGAGCCAAGAGACCCAGTACTTC,CASSASSGSQETQYF
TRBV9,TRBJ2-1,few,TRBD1,TGTGCCAGCAGCACGGGACAGAGAAACAATGAGCAGTTCTTC,CASSTGQRNNEQFF
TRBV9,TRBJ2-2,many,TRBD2,TGTGCCAGCAGCGCGGTAGCGGGAGGGTACAGCGGGGAGCTGTTTTTT,CASSAVAGGYSGELFF
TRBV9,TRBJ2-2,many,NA,TGTGCCAGCAGCGTAGACCCCACGGGGTACACCGGGGAGCTGTTTTTT,CASSVDPTGYTGELFF
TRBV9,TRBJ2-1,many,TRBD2,TGTGCCAGCAGCGTAGTACCAGCGGGAGGGGATGAGCAGTTCTTC,CASSVVPAGGDEQFF
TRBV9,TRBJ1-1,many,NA,TGTGCCAGCAGCGGGACCACTAGCTTGGACACTGAAGCTTTCTTT,CASSGTTSLDTEAFF
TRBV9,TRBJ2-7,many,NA,TGTGCCAGCAGCCCAGGTAGCGGCCTCTCCTACGAGCAGTACTTC,CASSPGSGLSYEQYF
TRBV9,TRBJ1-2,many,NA,TGTGCCAGCAGCGTTTCCGGACGCTATGGGGGCTACACCTTC,CASSVSGRYGGYTF
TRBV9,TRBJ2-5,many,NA,TGTGCCAGCAGCGTAGTCGGAGAGACCCAGTACTTC,CASSVVGETQYF
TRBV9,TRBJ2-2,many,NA,TGTGCCAGCAGCAGAACAGGGACGAACACCGGGGAGCTGTTTTTT,CASSRTGTNTGELFF
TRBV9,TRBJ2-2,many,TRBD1,TGTGCCAGCAGGGGACAGGAAGTCGGGGAGCTGTTTTTT,CASRGQEVGELFF
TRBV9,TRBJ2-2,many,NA,TGTGCCAGCAGCGTAGACAGGGACGGGGAGCTGTTTTTT,CASSVDRDGELFF
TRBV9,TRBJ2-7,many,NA,TGTGCCAGCAGCACTTCCGGGAGTTACTCCTACGAGCAGTACTTC,CASSTSGSYSYEQYF
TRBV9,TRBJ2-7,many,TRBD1,TGTGCCAGCAGCGCCCGGGACAGGTACTACGAGCAGTACTTC,CASSARDRYYEQYF
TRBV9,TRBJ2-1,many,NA,TGTGCCAGCAGCGTAGTCGGGATCCACAATGAGCAGTTCTTC,CASSVVGIHNEQFF
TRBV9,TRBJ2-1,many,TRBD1,TGTGCCAGCAGCAGACAGGGAACCAATGAGCAGTTCTTC,CASSRQGTNEQFF